The 30 T cell receptor beta chains below were found in one sample sequenced in a study of shared clonotypes between healthy human individuals. Produced via immunoSEQ multiplex PCR; TCRdb's table is partial and in-frame only. Among a few million clones listed, about 92% were seen once. The sequenced material came from naive CD4+ T cells sorted from blood. Documented subset: CD45RA+ positively selected. The origin of the receptors is a man aged 18 to 30 in good health.

This clone was observed once. In this CDR3 the conserved last residue, phenylalanine or tryptophan, is missing, so a read error is likely. The DNA is left out, because the CDR3 cannot be placed on it with certainty; the CDR3 is given as TCRdb lists it. The J gene is TRBJ1-2, the V gene TRBV11-3; whether TRBD1, the table's D call, matches the DNA was not checked. Germline V gives CDR1 SGHNT, CDR2 YENEEA. Both ends counted, the CDR3 spans 11 residues. CDR3 amino acids: CASTQGGLHPE.

The chain joins TRBV5-4 to TRBJ2-1, with D unclear. Trimming pared 4 bases from V and 5 bases from J, leaving 10 bases between. CDR1 SGHNT and CDR2 YYREEE come from the germline V gene (reference sequence). The CDR3 consists of 13 residues. The CDR3 spells CASSPGRNNEQFF. In DNA form, the CDR3 reads TGTGCCAGCAGCCCTGGGCGTAACAATGAGCAGTTCTTC.

The sample holds a few counts of this clone. The V gene is TRBV7-8, the J gene TRBJ1-4; no reliable D call. The length of the CDR3 is 13 residues. Germline V gives CDR1 SGHVS, CDR2 FQNEAQ. Trimming shortened V by 4 bases and J by 7 bases, and 10 bases separated the two germline ends. The DNA of the CDR3 is TGTGCCAGCAGCTCCCCGGTTGCTGAAAAACTGTTTTTT. Translating it yields CASSSPVAEKLFF.

The chain combines TRBV28 with TRBJ2-2; D is perhaps TRBD1 (6 bases). Germline V gene data show CDR1 as MDHEN and CDR2 as SYDVKM. The CDR3 covers 12 residues. Trimming removed 4 bases from V and 10 bases from J, with 10 bases in between. This CDR3 is CASSYRAPELFF. In DNA, the CDR3 is TGTGCCAGCAGTTACAGGGCTCCGGAGCTGTTTTTT.

V and J are TRBV7-2 and TRBJ1-4; no clear D. V was pared by 6 bases and J by 5 bases, with 13 bases between. This CDR3 comprises 14 residues. Germline lookup yields CDR1 SGHTA and CDR2 FQGNSA. The CDR3 DNA is TGTGCCAGCAGTCGCCAGGCCCAGAATGAAAAACTGTTTTTT. Protein: CASSRQAQNEKLFF.

The chain joins TRBV30 to TRBJ2-5; D is possibly TRBD2 (5 bases). The germline V gene encodes CDR1 GTSNPN and CDR2 SVGIG (reference sequence). This CDR3 spans 15 amino acids. V was clipped by 4 bases and J by 7 bases, with 22 bases between them. The CDR3 DNA reads TGTGCCTGGAACAGACAATTGACCGGGGTAGGGACCCAGTACTTC. It is translated as CAWNRQLTGVGTQYF.

The chain uses TRBV29-1 and TRBJ2-7; TRBD2 aligns across 14 bases. V shed 6 bases, J shed 4 bases, and the junction held 8 bases outside the gene matches. This CDR3 contains 15 residues. Looked up from germline, CDR1 is SQVTM and CDR2 is ANQGSEA. As DNA, the CDR3 is TGCAGCGTCGCAGGGACTAGCGGGGGCATTTACGAGCAGTACTTC. Protein product: CSVAGTSGGIYEQYF.

Regarding this clone: Other nucleotide sequences from this sample produce the same CDR3. This rearrangement joins TRBV11-2 to TRBJ1-6; 8 nucleotides agree with TRBD1. This CDR3 has 14 residues. Looked up from germline, CDR1 is SGHAT and CDR2 is FQNNGV. Trimming cost V 3 bases and J 7 bases; bases outside gene matches: 2. The CDR3 DNA sequence: TGTGCCAGCAGCTTTGGACAGGGAAATTCACCCCTCCACTTT. It yields the protein CASSFGQGNSPLHF.

V gene TRBV2 combines with J gene TRBJ2-7, with 8 bases matching TRBD1. The CDR3 length is 13 residues. Unmatched junction bases numbered 8, after V lost 6 bases and J lost 7 bases. The germline V gene has CDR1 SNHLY and CDR2 FYNNEI. CDR3 DNA sequence: TGTGCCAGCAGGTCAGGGGGCGCAGGAGAGCAGTACTTC. Its translation: CASRSGGAGEQYF.

This sequence joins TRBV18 and TRBJ1-2, with D perhaps matching TRBD1 (6 bases). V lost 3 bases and J 0 bases, leaving 20 bases between the germline ends. The V gene's germline CDR1 is KGHSH and CDR2 LQKENI. The CDR3 runs 18 residues. CDR3 loop: CASSPLGTSGAPNYGYTF. The DNA of the CDR3 is TGTGCCAGCTCACCCTTAGGAACGTCGGGGGCCCCTAACTATGGCTACACCTTC.

This clone occurred once. This chain uses TRBV5-1 with TRBJ2-3; 7 positions match TRBD1. CDR1 is SGHRS and CDR2 is YFSETQ in the germline V gene. V dropped 4 bases and J dropped 1; count of bases not matched to a gene: 6. CDR3 length: 15 residues. The CDR3 protein is CASSIGTARTDTQYF. As DNA, the CDR3 is TGCGCCAGCAGCATAGGGACAGCCCGCACAGATACGCAGTATTTT.

The chain couples TRBV7-2 to TRBJ1-2; D perhaps matches TRBD1 (5 bases). Trimming pared 4 bases from V and 7 bases from J, leaving 19 bases between. Germline assignment: CDR1 SGHTA and CDR2 FQGNSA. This CDR3 has 15 amino acids. Written as DNA, the CDR3 is TGTGCCAGCAGCTCCGGGGGGAGAGGTGCATCTGGCTACACCTTC. This gives the protein CASSSGGRGASGYTF.

The rearrangement uses TRBV10-1 and TRBJ2-7, with D possibly matching TRBD1 (6 bases). Per the germline V gene, CDR1 is WNHNN and CDR2 is SYGVQD (reference sequence). V lost 9 bases to trimming and J lost 2 bases, with 23 bases between them. The CDR3 is made up of 16 amino acids. CDR3 sequence: CARGDIQEISTYEQYF. In nucleotides, the CDR3 is TGCGCCAGGGGGGACATACAGGAAATTTCCACCTACGAGCAGTACTTC.

Comment on this clone: This sample also contains other DNA sequences that code for the same CDR3. The chain carries TRBV5-1 and TRBJ2-3; D not resolved. Trimming removed 0 bases at V and 4 bases at J, with 3 bases between. CDR1 is SGHRS and CDR2 is YFSETQ in the germline V gene. CDR3 length equals 12 residues. The CDR3 sequence: CASSLGADTQYF. CDR3 DNA sequence: TGCGCCAGCAGCTTGGGGGCAGATACGCAGTATTTT. Variable domain in full (rest from reference TRBV5-1 and TRBJ2-3): KAGVTQTPRYLIKTRGQQVTLSCSPISGHRSVSWYQQTPGQGLQFLFEYFSETQRNKGNFPGRFSGRQFSNSRSEMNVSTLELGDSALYLCASSLGADTQYFGPGTRLTVL.

The CDR3 DNA reads TGTGCCAGCGGAGAGTCTAGCGGGAGACCCAGGGATACGCAGTATTTT. Translation gives CASGESSGRPRDTQYF. The chain carries TRBV6-6 and TRBJ2-3; 10 bases are a match to TRBD2. With V trimmed by 8 bases and J by 6 bases, 14 bases remained unmatched. Germline CDR1 is MNHNY and CDR2 is SVGAGI (reference sequence). The CDR3 is 16 residues long.

A remark on this clone: The same CDR3 can be traced to other DNA sequences in this sample. V is TRBV5-1 and J is TRBJ2-3, with TRBD1 matching over 7 bases. The germline CDR1 and CDR2 sequences are SGHRS and YFSETQ. The CDR3 runs to 14 residues. Unmatched junction bases numbered 4, after V lost 4 bases and J lost 2 bases. In nucleotides, the CDR3 is TGCGCCAGCAGCCGAGACAGGGTCACAGATACGCAGTATTTT. Residues: CASSRDRVTDTQYF.

This rearrangement joins TRBV25-1 to TRBJ1-2; 7 bases line up with TRBD1. CDR1 MGHDK and CDR2 SYGVNS come from the germline V gene. V dropped 6 bases and J dropped 4; count of bases not matched to a gene: 14. The CDR3 is made up of 16 amino acids. The CDR3 nucleotides are TGTGCCAGCAGCGAACTTGGACAGGCGTTTGGCTATGGCTACACCTTC. This gives the protein CASSELGQAFGYGYTF.

The chain carries TRBV10-2 and TRBJ1-5; 9 bases are shared with TRBD1. The CDR3 length is 16 residues. V dropped 0 bases and J dropped 7; count of bases not matched to a gene: 7. Germline lookup yields CDR1 WSHSY and CDR2 SAAADI. CDR3 sequence reads: CASSESWGTGQQPQHF. The CDR3 DNA sequence: TGCGCCAGCAGTGAGTCGTGGGGGACAGGGCAACAGCCCCAGCATTTT.

This chain joins TRBV30 and TRBJ2-3; the D call may be TRBD1 or TRBD2 (6 bases each). The CDR3 sequence is 14 residues long. V was cut by 8 bases and J by 3 bases, with 18 bases left in between. Germline CDR1 reads GTSNPN; CDR2 reads SVGIG (reference sequence). CDR3 coding DNA: TGTGCCGGGGGGCAGGGCAAGAGTACAGATACGCAGTATTTT. Protein: CAGGQGKSTDTQYF.

A few counts support this clone. In the same sample, other DNA sequences code for this CDR3. The rearrangement uses TRBV18 and TRBJ1-5; TRBD1 is a possible D gene (6 bases). Germline V gene lookup returns CDR1 KGHSH and CDR2 LQKENI. The CDR3 is 13 amino acids. V was pared by 3 bases and J by 7 bases, with 10 bases between. CDR3 region: CASSPGGGQPQHF. The CDR3 DNA reads TGTGCCAGCTCACCCGGGGGGGGCCAGCCCCAGCATTTT.

The rearrangement uses TRBV11-3 and TRBJ2-1, with D perhaps matching TRBD1 (5 bases). Trimming left V 4 bases short and J 7 bases short, with 14 bases between. The CDR3 consists of 14 residues. Germline CDR1 SGHNT, CDR2 YENEEA. CDR3 bases: TGTGCCAGCAGCTCCCAGGGAACTTCGAATGAGCAGTTCTTC. Residues: CASSSQGTSNEQFF.

The chain carries TRBV18 and TRBJ2-5; 7 nucleotides match TRBD2. This CDR3 contains 13 residues. The V gene's germline CDR1 is KGHSH and CDR2 LQKENI. Trimming took 4 bases from V and 5 from J; bases not matched to a gene: 4. The CDR3 region is CASSLLGGETQYF. The CDR3 DNA reads as TGTGCCAGCTCACTTCTCGGGGGGGAGACCCAGTACTTC.

The rearrangement uses TRBV6-6 and TRBJ1-6, with TRBD1 as a possible D gene (6 bases). Germline CDR1 MNHNY, CDR2 SVGAGI (reference sequence). CDR3 length equals 13 residues. The germline V and J ends were trimmed by 6 bases and 5 bases, with 8 bases remaining between them. The CDR3 sequence is CASSRQDNSPLHF. The CDR3 bases are TGTGCCAGCAGCCGACAGGATAATTCACCCCTCCACTTT.

This clone appeared a single time. The V gene is TRBV5-1, the J gene TRBJ2-7; either TRBD1 or TRBD2 may supply D (5 bases each). Trimming took 3 bases from V and 0 from J, leaving 7 bases between them. This CDR3 comprises 13 residues. Germline CDR1 SGHRS, CDR2 YFSETQ. This CDR3 reads CASSWDVSYEQYF. DNA for the CDR3: TGCGCCAGCAGCTGGGACGTCTCCTACGAGCAGTACTTC.

The chain recombines TRBV5-4 with TRBJ2-5; 9 positions agree with TRBD1. The CDR3 has 15 residues. CDR1 SGHNT and CDR2 YYREEE come from the germline V gene (reference sequence). The ends lost 3 bases at V and 5 bases at J; junction bases unmatched: 8. The CDR3 sequence is CASSYGDREGETQYF. The CDR3 nucleotides read TGTGCCAGCAGCTATGGGGACAGGGAAGGGGAGACCCAGTACTTC.

V is TRBV28 and J is TRBJ1-2, with a possible D match to TRBD1 (5 bases). Trimming took off 8 bases at V and 8 bases at J, with 15 bases between the two ends. The CDR3 has 12 residues. Germline CDR1 and CDR2: MDHEN and SYDVKM. This CDR3 reads CASGGRRDGYTF. The CDR3 DNA reads as TGTGCCAGCGGGGGACGAAGGGACGGCTACACCTTC.

The V call is TRBV6-1, the J call TRBJ1-2; 8 bases line up with TRBD1. CDR3 length equals 16 residues. Germline V gene sequence: CDR1 MNHNS, CDR2 SASEGT. Trimming cost V 4 bases and J 0 bases; bases outside gene matches: 7. CDR3 sequence: CASSAGTGNSNYGYTF. The DNA of the CDR3 is TGTGCCAGCAGTGCCGGGACAGGCAACTCTAACTATGGCTACACCTTC.

The chain carries TRBV10-3 and TRBJ1-1; D possibly corresponds to TRBD1 (5 bases). Trimming removed 0 bases at V and 10 bases at J, with 15 bases between. The CDR3 runs to 14 residues. Looked up from germline, CDR1 is ENHRY and CDR2 is SYGVKD. This chain's CDR3 is CAISESQGTSTAFF. The CDR3 nucleotides are TGTGCCATCAGTGAGTCCCAGGGAACTTCTACAGCTTTCTTT.

With regard to this clone: The sample carries other DNA sequences with the same CDR3. The chain couples TRBV7-9 to TRBJ2-5; 8 positions agree with TRBD1. Germline V lookup: CDR1 SEHNR, CDR2 FQNEAQ (reference sequence). With 1 base clipped from V and 1 base from J, the junction kept 5 bases outside the gene matches. This CDR3 comprises 16 residues. CDR3 DNA sequence: TGTGCCAGCAGCTTAGGAGACAGGGGCCTCCAAGAGACCCAGTACTTC. Protein product: CASSLGDRGLQETQYF.

The J gene is TRBJ2-7, the V gene TRBV5-5, with no clear D. Germline V CDR1 and CDR2: SGHKS, YYEKEE (reference sequence). The CDR3 loop spans 13 amino acids. Trimming left V 0 bases short and J 3 bases short, with 7 bases between. In DNA form, the CDR3 reads TGTGCCAGCAGCTTGGAGGCTCTCTACGAGCAGTACTTC. Amino acid sequence: CASSLEALYEQYF.